These T cell receptor beta chains were read from a single sample in a study of blood T cell repertoires in COVID-19. Libraries were prepared by immunoSEQ multiplex PCR; TCRdb keeps only in-frame clonotypes and omits some of them. The sample has tens of thousands of clones, roughly 86% seen once. The sample consisted of peripheral blood. These receptors were taken from a human donor in a cohort sampled during active COVID-19. CDR3s include the opening cysteine and the closing phenylalanine or tryptophan. Each record gives: clone size, D gene, V gene, J gene, CDR3 protein. The D gene is left open where the match is weak. Size is omitted from some rows. Given values are once, few, many or a class for expanded clones.

abundance: -; d_gene: TRBD2; v_gene: TRBV27; j_gene: TRBJ2-1; CDR3aa: CASSLSSGNHNEQFF
abundance: once; d_gene: TRBD1; v_gene: TRBV4-3; j_gene: TRBJ1-6; CDR3aa: CASSLDRGTAISPLHF
abundance: -; d_gene: -; v_gene: TRBV6-6; j_gene: TRBJ1-2; CDR3aa: CASSYSGAGYTF
abundance: few; d_gene: -; v_gene: TRBV5-1; j_gene: TRBJ2-7; CDR3aa: CASSLDGTSGETYF
abundance: -; d_gene: -; v_gene: TRBV30; j_gene: TRBJ2-2; CDR3aa: CAWSRDSNTGELFF
abundance: -; d_gene: TRBD1; v_gene: TRBV27; j_gene: TRBJ2-2; CDR3aa: CASRIQGSTGELFF
abundance: -; d_gene: TRBD1; v_gene: TRBV4-3; j_gene: TRBJ2-3; CDR3aa: CASSLTDRGYSDTQYF
abundance: -; d_gene: -; v_gene: TRBV6-2/TRBV6-3; j_gene: TRBJ1-1; CDR3aa: CASSYTPYTEAFF
abundance: -; d_gene: -; v_gene: TRBV19; j_gene: TRBJ2-4; CDR3aa: CASSSGSANIQYF
abundance: once; d_gene: TRBD2; v_gene: TRBV15; j_gene: TRBJ2-3; CDR3aa: CATSRILAGVDTQYF
abundance: -; d_gene: -; v_gene: TRBV10-2; j_gene: TRBJ2-2; CDR3aa: CASSWAGPGRTGELFF
abundance: -; d_gene: TRBD2; v_gene: TRBV11-3; j_gene: TRBJ2-1; CDR3aa: CASSSQRGGYNEQFF
abundance: -; d_gene: -; v_gene: TRBV11-2; j_gene: TRBJ1-3; CDR3aa: CASSLDPDRNTIYF
abundance: few; d_gene: TRBD1; v_gene: TRBV12-5; j_gene: TRBJ2-2; CDR3aa: CASGTGGNTGELFF
abundance: few; d_gene: -; v_gene: TRBV30; j_gene: TRBJ1-5; CDR3aa: CAWSWGLYQPQHF
abundance: -; d_gene: TRBD1; v_gene: TRBV3-1/TRBV3-2; j_gene: TRBJ1-1; CDR3aa: CASSGRQGDTEAFF
abundance: -; d_gene: -; v_gene: TRBV5-4; j_gene: TRBJ1-6; CDR3aa: CASSQYPGENSPLHF
abundance: -; d_gene: -; v_gene: TRBV6-1; j_gene: TRBJ1-3; CDR3aa: CASSESTGQGNTIYF
abundance: -; d_gene: -; v_gene: TRBV30; j_gene: TRBJ1-1; CDR3aa: CAWSDGNTEAFF
abundance: once; d_gene: TRBD1; v_gene: TRBV2; j_gene: TRBJ1-2; CDR3aa: CASSDPTRGGYTF
abundance: -; d_gene: -; v_gene: TRBV12-3/TRBV12-4; j_gene: TRBJ2-7; CDR3aa: CASSLALSYEQYF
abundance: -; d_gene: TRBD2; v_gene: TRBV10-3; j_gene: TRBJ2-7; CDR3aa: CAISESLAGGVYEQYF
abundance: once; d_gene: TRBD1; v_gene: TRBV5-1; j_gene: TRBJ1-3; CDR3aa: CASSLGDSSGNTIYF
abundance: -; d_gene: -; v_gene: TRBV6-5; j_gene: TRBJ1-5; CDR3aa: CASSYSGSYQPQHF
abundance: -; d_gene: TRBD2; v_gene: TRBV19; j_gene: TRBJ2-1; CDR3aa: CASRGVRNNEQFF
abundance: -; d_gene: -; v_gene: TRBV4-1; j_gene: TRBJ2-5; CDR3aa: CASSQVLVVETQYF
abundance: -; d_gene: -; v_gene: TRBV2; j_gene: TRBJ1-4; CDR3aa: CASRWAGNNEKLFF
abundance: -; d_gene: TRBD2; v_gene: TRBV6-2/TRBV6-3; j_gene: TRBJ2-7; CDR3aa: CASSYSVTSFPYEQYF
abundance: -; d_gene: -; v_gene: TRBV5-6; j_gene: TRBJ1-1; CDR3aa: CASSLSYRTPNTEAFF
abundance: once; d_gene: TRBD2; v_gene: TRBV25-1; j_gene: TRBJ2-1; CDR3aa: CASSGGFGRGESYNEQFF
abundance: -; d_gene: -; v_gene: TRBV29-1; j_gene: TRBJ2-7; CDR3aa: CSVEECRAGACEQYF
abundance: -; d_gene: -; v_gene: TRBV7-9; j_gene: TRBJ1-1; CDR3aa: CASSLSPGAFF
abundance: -; d_gene: TRBD2; v_gene: TRBV4-2; j_gene: TRBJ2-3; CDR3aa: CASSQDGSGGVSTDTQYF
abundance: -; d_gene: -; v_gene: TRBV19; j_gene: TRBJ2-1; CDR3aa: CASSPTEREQFF
abundance: -; d_gene: -; v_gene: TRBV11-2; j_gene: TRBJ1-6; CDR3aa: CASSLGRNYNSPLHF
abundance: -; d_gene: TRBD1; v_gene: TRBV4-2; j_gene: TRBJ2-7; CDR3aa: CASSQGEGASYEQYF
abundance: -; d_gene: TRBD1; v_gene: TRBV9; j_gene: TRBJ2-1; CDR3aa: CASSPRTGGNYNEQFF
abundance: -; d_gene: TRBD1; v_gene: TRBV10-2; j_gene: TRBJ2-5; CDR3aa: CASSRQGGETQYF
abundance: -; d_gene: TRBD1; v_gene: TRBV6-5; j_gene: TRBJ2-1; CDR3aa: CASSRPGQGVNEQFF